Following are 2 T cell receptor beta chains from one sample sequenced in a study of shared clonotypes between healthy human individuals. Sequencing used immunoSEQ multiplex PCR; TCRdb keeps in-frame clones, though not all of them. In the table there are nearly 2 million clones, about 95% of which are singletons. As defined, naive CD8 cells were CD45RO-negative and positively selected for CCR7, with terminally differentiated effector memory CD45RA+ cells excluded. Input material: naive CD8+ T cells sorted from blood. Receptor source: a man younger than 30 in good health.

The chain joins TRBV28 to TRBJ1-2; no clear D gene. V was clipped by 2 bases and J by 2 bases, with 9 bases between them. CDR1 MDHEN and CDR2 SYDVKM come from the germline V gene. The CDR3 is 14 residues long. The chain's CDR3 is CASSLPLSNYGYTF. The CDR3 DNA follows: TGTGCCAGCAGTTTACCACTGTCCAACTATGGCTACACCTTC.

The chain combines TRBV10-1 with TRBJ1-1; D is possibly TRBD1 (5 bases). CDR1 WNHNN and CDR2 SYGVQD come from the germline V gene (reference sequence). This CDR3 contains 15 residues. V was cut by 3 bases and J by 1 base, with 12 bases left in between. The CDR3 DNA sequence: TGCGCCAGCAGTGATGTCGTGGGGGGGAACACTGAAGCTTTCTTT. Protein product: CASSDVVGGNTEAFF.